One and the same sample provided the 25 T cell receptor beta chains below, sequenced in a study of blood T cell repertoires in COVID-19 (dated by TCRdb to the early 2020s). Libraries were made using the immunoSEQ multiplex PCR assay. The source is immuneACCESS, and TCRdb retained only in-frame sequences with V and J called. Part of the clones is not carried over; for the studies checked, unresolved V genes explain less than half of this, and the remainder is unexplained. For this sample there are around 120,000 clones; approximately 82% appear just once. The biggest ten clones account for 9.5% to 10% of the sample. The sample consisted of peripheral blood. Every receptor here comes from a man aged 40-49 years with active or convalescent COVID-19.

The chain has TRBV30 and TRBJ2-6; D is possibly TRBD1 (6 bases). V lost 5 bases and J lost 6, with 14 bases in between. The CDR3 spans 14 residues. CDR1 and CDR2 from the germline V gene are GTSNPN and SVGIG (reference sequence). The CDR3 protein is CAWSNRAEANVLTF. CDR3 bases: TGTGCCTGGTCAAACAGGGCCGAGGCCAACGTCCTGACTTTC.

This chain links TRBV2 with TRBJ1-1, with no clear D. The CDR3 sequence is 15 residues long. V was pared by 3 bases and J by 4 bases, with 15 bases between. Germline assignment: CDR1 SNHLY and CDR2 FYNNEI. DNA of the CDR3: TGTGCCAGCAGTGAGGGCAGTCTGGTGACCACTGAAGCTTTCTTT. Residues: CASSEGSLVTTEAFF.

DNA for the CDR3: TGTGCCAGCAAGCGATTCCAGCACACTGAAGCTTTCTTT. This sequence encodes CASKRFQHTEAFF. The J gene is TRBJ1-1, the V gene TRBV12-3 or TRBV12-4; D not resolved. There are 13 residues in the CDR3. Trimming removed 7 bases at V and 3 bases at J, with 12 bases between.

This clone was seen only once. CDR3 in DNA: TGTGCCAGCACTGTAGGGACAGTTATGAACACTGAAGCTTTCTTT. Its protein is CASTVGTVMNTEAFF. V is TRBV6-6 and J is TRBJ1-1; 7 bases line up with TRBD1. V was pared by 7 bases and J by 0 bases, with 8 bases of the junction left unmatched. CDR3 size: 15 residues. CDR1 is MNHNY, CDR2 SVGAGI, per germline (reference sequence).

The V gene is TRBV2, the J gene TRBJ2-2; TRBD1 is a possible D gene (5 bases). CDR3 length equals 14 residues. The germline V and J ends were trimmed by 4 bases and 3 bases, with 9 bases remaining between them. From germline, CDR1 is SNHLY and CDR2 FYNNEI. For the CDR3, the DNA is TGTGCCAGCAGTGTTAGACAGTACACCGGGGAGCTGTTTTTT. Its protein is CASSVRQYTGELFF.

The chain uses TRBV7-8 and TRBJ1-4; D unresolved. Between the trimmed V and J ends, which lost 4 bases and 0 bases, there was a span of 6 bases. Germline CDR1 reads SGHVS; CDR2 reads FQNEAQ. The CDR3 is 14 amino acids. CDR3 in amino acids: CASSSVATNEKLFF. The CDR3 DNA is TGTGCCAGCAGCTCGGTTGCAACTAATGAAAAACTGTTTTTT.

The chain uses TRBV5-1 and TRBJ2-2; D possibly corresponds to TRBD1 (6 bases). The CDR3 has 13 amino acids. V lost 2 bases and J 7 bases, leaving 9 bases between the germline ends. Germline CDR1 SGHRS, CDR2 YFSETQ. The CDR3 here is CASSFPQGGELFF. As DNA, the CDR3 is TGCGCCAGCAGCTTCCCACAGGGCGGGGAGCTGTTTTTT.

This chain uses TRBV6-6 with TRBJ1-6; D is undetermined. Trimming stripped 6 bases from V and 7 bases from J, with 13 bases between. The CDR3 is 14 residues long. Germline V CDR1 and CDR2: MNHNY, SVGAGI (reference sequence). The CDR3 nucleotides are TGTGCCAGCAGGGGAGGCGAAGGGAATTCACCCCTCCACTTT. The encoded protein is CASRGGEGNSPLHF.

This rearrangement joins TRBV5-6 to TRBJ2-7; 11 positions agree with TRBD2. Looked up from germline, CDR1 is SGHDT and CDR2 is YYEEEE. The CDR3 sequence is 16 residues long. Trimming removed 4 bases from V and 0 bases from J; junction bases left unmatched: 6. CDR3 in amino acids: CASSHTTSGDSYEQYF. Here the CDR3 DNA reads TGTGCCAGCAGCCATACGACTAGCGGGGACTCCTACGAGCAGTACTTC. The complete variable domain, with remaining parts taken from reference TRBV5-6 and TRBJ2-7, reads DAGVTQSPTHLIKTRGQQVTLRCSPKSGHDTVSWYQQALGQGPQFIFQYYEEEERQRGNFPDRFSGHQFPNYSSELNVNALLLGDSALYLCASSHTTSGDSYEQYFGPGTRLTVT.

The genes are TRBV3-1 (or the pseudogene TRBV3-2) and TRBJ1-5; D is perhaps TRBD1 (5 bases). The CDR3 has 13 amino acids. V dropped 1 base and J dropped 7 bases, with 8 bases sitting between them. CDR1 is LGHDT and CDR2 is YNNKEL in the germline V gene (reference sequence). Written as DNA, the CDR3 is TGTGCCAGCAGCCAAGGACAGACGCAGCCCCAGCATTTT. The encoded protein is CASSQGQTQPQHF.

The J gene is TRBJ2-7, the V gene TRBV11-2; D is perhaps TRBD1 (6 bases). With 5 bases removed from V and 4 bases from J, the gap between germline ends came to 12 bases. The germline V gene encodes CDR1 SGHAT and CDR2 FQNNGV. CDR3 length: 13 residues. CDR3 in DNA: TGTGCCAGCAGCCCAGACAGGACATACGAGCAGTACTTC. This gives the protein CASSPDRTYEQYF.

The chain joins TRBV2 to TRBJ1-1; D uncertain. The V gene's germline CDR1 is SNHLY and CDR2 FYNNEI. The CDR3 loop spans 12 amino acids. Trimming stripped 8 bases from V and 2 bases from J, with 9 bases between. CDR3 loop: CASCGDNTEAFF. The DNA for the CDR3 is TGTGCCAGCTGTGGAGATAACACTGAAGCTTTCTTT.

This chain uses TRBV19 with TRBJ1-4; D is undetermined. Per the germline V gene, CDR1 is LNHDA and CDR2 is SQIVND (reference sequence). The ends were cut back, 3 bases at V and 0 bases at J, with 14 bases in the middle. The CDR3 runs to 17 residues. DNA of the CDR3: TGTGCCAGTAGTATTACACAGAACAAACCAACTAATGAAAAACTGTTTTTT. Translation: CASSITQNKPTNEKLFF.

Concerning this clone: This sample also contains other DNA sequences that code for the same CDR3. V and J are TRBV5-1 and TRBJ2-6; possibly TRBD2 for D (5 bases). CDR3 size: 15 residues. V gave up 0 bases and J gave up 1 base, with 5 bases separating them. The V gene's germline CDR1 is SGHRS and CDR2 YFSETQ. In DNA, the CDR3 is TGCGCCAGCAGCTTGGGAGGGTCTGGGGCCAACGTCCTGACTTTC. Translation gives CASSLGGSGANVLTF.

The V and J genes are TRBV5-6 and TRBJ2-1; TRBD1 matches 10 bases. V lost 1 base, J lost 7 bases, and 8 bases stayed unmatched. From germline, CDR1 is SGHDT and CDR2 YYEEEE. CDR3 length equals 16 residues. CDR3 sequence (DNA): TGTGCCAGCAGCTTGCTCACCGGGACAGGGGCAAATGAGCAGTTCTTC. This codes for CASSLLTGTGANEQFF.

The chain combines TRBV5-5 with TRBJ2-2; D ambiguous. This CDR3 has 14 amino acids. Germline-derived CDR1 and CDR2 are SGHKS and YYEKEE (reference sequence). Trimming stripped 2 bases from V and 4 bases from J, with 9 bases between. The CDR3 DNA reads as TGTGCCAGCAGCTTTCGGGTGAGCACCGGGGAGCTGTTTTTT. Translated: CASSFRVSTGELFF.

This rearrangement joins TRBV9 to TRBJ2-6; D is unclear. The germline V gene encodes CDR1 SGDLS and CDR2 YYNGEE. V was pared by 4 bases and J by 4 bases, with 6 bases between. The CDR3 is 13 amino acids. The CDR3 is CASSLAGANVLTF. The CDR3 nucleotides are TGTGCCAGCAGCCTTGCGGGGGCCAACGTCCTGACTTTC.

V is TRBV19 and J is TRBJ2-7; 9 nucleotides line up with TRBD1. Trimming took 4 bases from V and 3 from J; bases not matched to a gene: 4. CDR1 and CDR2 from the germline V gene are LNHDA and SQIVND (reference sequence). This CDR3 has 14 residues. CDR3 sequence: CASSKTTGGYEQYF. CDR3 coding DNA: TGTGCCAGTAGTAAAACGACAGGGGGCTACGAGCAGTACTTC.

V is TRBV7-3 and J is TRBJ2-6, with a tentative D call TRBD1 (6 bases). Deletions cut 5 bases from V and 0 bases from J, with 14 bases between. Germline V lookup: CDR1 SGHTA, CDR2 FQGTGA. The CDR3 length is 17 residues. The CDR3 DNA follows: TGTGCCAGCAGCCCCCCTCAGGGGACCTCTGGGGCCAACGTCCTGACTTTC. It is translated as CASSPPQGTSGANVLTF.

This clone has just a few counts. The chain has TRBV11-2 and TRBJ1-2; a weak D match, TRBD1 (5 bases). V was pared by 1 base and J by 5 bases, with 17 bases between. This CDR3 is built from 16 residues. Looked up from germline, CDR1 is SGHAT and CDR2 is FQNNGV. The CDR3 DNA is TGTGCCAGCAGCTTAGCCCAGACAGTCTTCTTATATGGCTACACCTTC. It yields the protein CASSLAQTVFLYGYTF.

The rearrangement links TRBV6-5 to TRBJ1-3; D is ambiguous. Trimming removed 8 bases at V and 3 bases at J, with 8 bases between. CDR3 length: 12 amino acids. CDR1 and CDR2 (germline): MNHEY, SVGAGI. CDR3 sequence reads: CASSGNGNTIYF. The CDR3 nucleotides are TGTGCCAGCTCAGGCAATGGAAACACCATATATTTT.

The V gene is TRBV7-9, the J gene TRBJ2-5; no clear D gene. This CDR3 is built from 12 residues. The germline V and J ends were trimmed by 5 bases and 5 bases, with 9 bases remaining between them. Germline CDR1 SEHNR, CDR2 FQNEAQ (reference sequence). This chain's CDR3 is CASSPQAETQYF. DNA for the CDR3: TGTGCCAGCAGCCCCCAAGCTGAGACCCAGTACTTC.

This sequence joins TRBV30 and TRBJ1-1, with D maybe TRBD1 (6 bases). V was shortened by 0 bases and J by 1 base, with 9 bases between the two germline ends. There are 14 residues in the CDR3. Germline V gene sequence: CDR1 GTSNPN, CDR2 SVGIG (reference sequence). This chain's CDR3 is CAWSVKTGNTEAFF. The CDR3 DNA reads TGTGCCTGGAGTGTAAAGACAGGGAACACTGAAGCTTTCTTT.

V and J are TRBV6-5 and TRBJ1-5; 7 bases agree with TRBD1. Unmatched junction bases numbered 12, after V lost 6 bases and J lost 7 bases. Germline values: CDR1 MNHEY, CDR2 SVGAGI. CDR3 size: 15 residues. The CDR3 coding sequence is TGTGCCAGCAGGAAAGAGTACAGGGGAAGGCAGCCCCAGCATTTT. Amino acids: CASRKEYRGRQPQHF.

V gene TRBV5-1 combines with J gene TRBJ1-1, with 9 bases fitting TRBD1. This CDR3 spans 16 amino acids. Looked up from germline, CDR1 is SGHRS and CDR2 is YFSETQ. V trimming: 0 bases; J trimming: 1 base; junction bases outside the gene matches: 4. The CDR3 sequence is CASSLEGQGSNTEAFF. DNA for the CDR3: TGCGCCAGCAGCTTGGAGGGACAGGGATCGAACACTGAAGCTTTCTTT.